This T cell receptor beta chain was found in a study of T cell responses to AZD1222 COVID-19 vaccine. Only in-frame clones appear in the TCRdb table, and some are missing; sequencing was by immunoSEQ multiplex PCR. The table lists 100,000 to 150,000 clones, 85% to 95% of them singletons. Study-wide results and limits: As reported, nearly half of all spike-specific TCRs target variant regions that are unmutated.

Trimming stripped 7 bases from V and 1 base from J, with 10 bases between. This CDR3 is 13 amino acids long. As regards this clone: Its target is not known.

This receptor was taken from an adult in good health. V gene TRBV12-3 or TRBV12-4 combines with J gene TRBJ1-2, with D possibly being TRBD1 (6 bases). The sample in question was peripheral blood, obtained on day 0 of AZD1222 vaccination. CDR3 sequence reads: CASKTGVNYGYTF. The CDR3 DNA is TGTGCCAGCAAGACAGGTGTTAACTATGGCTACACCTTC.